The rows below give T cell receptor beta chains drawn from one sample of a study of Tregs in tolerant kidney transplant recipients. Assay: immunoSEQ multiplex PCR; the TCRdb copy retains only in-frame clones and omits some. This table has approximately 260,000 clones, 65% to 85% appearing once. Specimen: CD4+ T cells from blood. The receptors originated from a human donor in good health. Both conserved end residues are part of each CDR3. Each record gives: D gene, clone size, J gene, V gene, CDR3 protein, CDR3 DNA. A D gene is named only where the DNA matches it firmly. Clone size is given for some rows only: seen once, a few or many times, or a class if the clone is expanded.

-,-,TRBJ2-1,TRBV27,CASSLRGYNEQFF,TGTGCCAGCAGTTTAAGGGGCTACAATGAGCAGTTCTTC
-,-,TRBJ2-5,TRBV19,CASSIAGIRGETQYF,TGTGCCAGTAGTATAGCGGGGATACGGGGGGAGACCCAGTACTTC
TRBD2,-,TRBJ2-1,TRBV4-1,CASRTGLAFSRRDEQFF,TGCGCCAGCAGAACGGGACTAGCCTTCTCGCGAAGGGATGAGCAGTTCTTC
-,-,TRBJ2-1,TRBV19,CASSMIESSYNEQFF,TGTGCCAGTAGTATGATAGAAAGCTCCTACAATGAGCAGTTCTTC
-,-,TRBJ1-3,TRBV7-2,CASSLRTSPGNTIYF,TGTGCCAGCAGCTTGAGAACATCCCCTGGAAACACCATATATTTT
-,-,TRBJ1-5,TRBV6-6,CASSYSTGKPQGPQHF,TGTGCCAGCAGTTACTCTACAGGGAAGCCCCAGGGGCCCCAGCATTTT
TRBD2,-,TRBJ2-5,TRBV7-9,CASSYGPASGGQETQYF,TGTGCCAGCAGCTACGGCCCCGCTAGCGGGGGACAAGAGACCCAGTACTTC
-,-,TRBJ1-1,TRBV5-1,CASSRTRALNTEAFF,TGCGCCAGCAGTCGAACTAGGGCTCTGAACACTGAAGCTTTCTTT
-,-,TRBJ1-3,TRBV19,CASSSLRVPGNTIYF,TGTGCCAGTAGTTCGTTGAGGGTTCCTGGAAACACCATATATTTT
-,-,TRBJ1-2,TRBV11-1,CASSQTTEIYGYTF,TGTGCCAGCAGCCAAACGACAGAGATATATGGCTACACCTTC
-,-,TRBJ2-5,TRBV6-5,CASSYSPATPGETQYF,TGTGCCAGCAGTTACTCGCCAGCCACCCCGGGAGAGACCCAGTACTTC
-,-,TRBJ2-5,TRBV7-7,CASSDSPGPQYF,TGTGCTAGCAGCGACAGTCCAGGGCCCCAGTACTTC
-,-,TRBJ2-7,TRBV11-3,CASSSVNEYEQYF,TGTGCCAGCAGCTCCGTCAATGAGTACGAGCAGTACTTC
TRBD2,-,TRBJ2-5,TRBV7-9,CASSLGGGLAEEETQYF,TGTGCCAGCAGCTTAGGGGGTGGACTAGCGGAAGAAGAGACCCAGTACTTC
-,-,TRBJ1-4,TRBV19,CASSRRGNEKLFF,TGTGCCAGTTCCCGCAGGGGTAATGAAAAACTGTTTTTT
-,-,TRBJ2-5,TRBV4-2,CASSTTNQETQYF,TGTGCCAGCAGCACCACTAACCAAGAGACCCAGTACTTC
TRBD2,-,TRBJ2-2,TRBV10-1,CASSRLAGVTGELFF,TGCGCCAGCTCAAGGCTAGCGGGAGTCACCGGGGAGCTGTTTTTT
-,-,TRBJ2-5,TRBV5-1,CASSLAGGVETQYF,TGCGCCAGCAGCTTGGCCGGTGGCGTGGAGACCCAGTACTTC
-,-,TRBJ1-4,TRBV7-8,CASSLERHRSNNEKLFF,TGTGCCAGCAGCTTAGAAAGGCACAGGTCCAATAATGAAAAACTGTTTTTT
-,-,TRBJ1-1,TRBV14,CASSQDMNTEAFF,TGTGCCAGCAGCCAAGACATGAACACTGAAGCTTTCTTT
-,-,TRBJ2-7,TRBV7-8,CASSSQGSSYEQYF,TGTGCCAGCAGCTCGCAGGGGAGCTCCTACGAGCAGTACTTC
TRBD2,once,TRBJ2-5,TRBV15,CATSRTSGGAGKTQYF,TGTGCCACCAGCAGAACTAGCGGGGGGGCCGGGAAGACCCAGTACTTC
-,few,TRBJ1-1,TRBV11-3,CASSLGRNTEAFF,TGTGCCAGCAGCTTAGGGAGGAACACTGAAGCTTTCTTT
TRBD2,-,TRBJ2-1,TRBV4-1,CASRIAGGELANEQFF,TGCGCCAGCAGAATAGCGGGGGGGGAATTGGCGAATGAGCAGTTCTTC
TRBD2,-,TRBJ2-1,TRBV10-3,CAISASPGGGNEQFF,TGTGCCATCAGTGCTTCACCTGGGGGGGGGAATGAGCAGTTCTTC
-,-,TRBJ1-2,TRBV4-1,CASSPPTGSYYGYTF,TGCGCCAGCAGCCCACCGACAGGATCCTACTATGGCTACACCTTC
TRBD2,-,TRBJ2-3,TRBV9,CASSVAGTTVDTQYF,TGTGCCAGCAGCGTAGCTGGGACTACCGTAGATACGCAGTATTTT
-,-,TRBJ2-7,TRBV7-2,CASSKQGSTTYEQYF,TGTGCCAGCAGCAAACAGGGCTCAACCACCTACGAGCAGTACTTC
-,-,TRBJ1-2,TRBV14,CASSQSGPLAYTF,TGTGCCAGCAGCCAATCGGGACCGCTCGCCTACACCTTC
TRBD1,-,TRBJ1-2,TRBV6-5,CASRDTGGSDYTF,TGTGCCAGCAGGGATACAGGGGGCAGCGACTACACCTTC
TRBD1,-,TRBJ1-6,TRBV2,CASRKRDRGNSPLHF,TGTGCCAGCAGAAAACGAGACAGGGGGAATTCACCCCTCCACTTT
-,few,TRBJ1-4,TRBV11-2,CASSRRQYEKLFF,TGTGCCAGCAGCCGCAGACAGTACGAAAAACTGTTTTTT
-,-,TRBJ1-2,TRBV6-6,CASSYEPGNTLYTF,TGTGCCAGCAGTTACGAGCCAGGGAACACCCTCTACACCTTC
-,-,TRBJ2-2,TRBV2,CASRRNADTGELFF,TGTGCCAGCAGGAGGAACGCGGACACCGGGGAGCTGTTTTTC
TRBD1,few,TRBJ1-2,TRBV6-1,CASSLTGTSYGYTF,TGTGCCAGCAGTTTGACAGGGACATCCTATGGCTACACCTTC
-,-,TRBJ2-7,TRBV7-2,CASSLVGHEQYF,TGTGCCAGCAGCTTAGTTGGCCACGAGCAGTACTTC
-,once,TRBJ2-5,TRBV12-2,CASRSPSLAIGETQYF,TGTGCAAGTCGCTCGCCCTCCCTAGCGATCGGAGAGACCCAGTACTTC
-,-,TRBJ2-3,TRBV7-6,CASSPISGDIPDTQYF,TGTGCCAGCAGCCCGATCAGCGGGGACATTCCAGATACGCAGTATTTT
TRBD2,few,TRBJ2-7,TRBV6-1,CASSRSGSSYEQYF,TGTGCCAGCAGTCGCAGCGGGAGTTCCTACGAGCAGTACTTC
-,once,TRBJ2-6,TRBV9,CASSAPAGANVLTF,TGTGCCAGCAGCGCCCCGGCTGGGGCCAACGTCCTGACTTTC
-,few,TRBJ2-5,TRBV29-1,CSVGLNLRETQYF,TGCAGCGTTGGTTTGAACCTTCGGGAGACCCAGTACTTC
-,-,TRBJ2-3,TRBV6-4,CASSDSTGDTQYF,TGTGCCAGCAGTGACTCGACCGGAGATACGCAGTATTTT
-,-,TRBJ1-2,TRBV19,CASSIPPGHYGYTF,TGTGCCAGTAGTATCCCCCCGGGCCACTATGGCTACACCTTC
-,-,TRBJ2-4,TRBV28,CASLGPGDIQYF,TGTGCCAGTCTAGGACCCGGGGACATTCAGTACTTC
TRBD2,-,TRBJ2-1,TRBV7-9,CASSTQLAGGMNEQFF,TGTGCCAGCAGCACCCAACTAGCGGGGGGAATGAATGAGCAGTTCTTC
TRBD2,-,TRBJ2-3,TRBV7-8,CASSDLFRTSGNTDTQYF,TGTGCCAGCAGCGACCTATTTCGGACTAGCGGTAACACAGATACGCAGTATTTT
TRBD2,-,TRBJ2-3,TRBV5-1,CASSPGLAGGTDTQYF,TGCGCCAGCAGCCCCGGACTAGCGGGAGGAACGGATACGCAGTATTTT
TRBD1,few,TRBJ2-2,TRBV5-1,CASSFGTGFDGELFF,TGCGCCAGCAGCTTCGGGACAGGGTTTGACGGGGAGCTGTTTTTT
-,once,TRBJ2-1,TRBV10-2,CASSVDLSSSYNEQFF,TGCGCCAGCAGTGTGGACCTTTCGAGCTCCTACAATGAGCAGTTCTTC